This T cell receptor beta chain was sequenced during a study of shared clonotypes between healthy human individuals. CDR1 is SEHNR, CDR2 FQNEAQ, per germline (reference sequence). The CDR3 is 12 amino acids. All participating donors were Caucasian adults from Nashville, Tennessee. In the CD4+ fraction, cells were divided into CD45RA+ naive and CD45RA-negative memory subsets. The method was immunoSEQ multiplex PCR; TCRdb's version includes in-frame clones alone and lacks a portion of them. Of fewer than 1.8 million clones in the sample, approximately 98.5% were seen once. This chain connects TRBV7-9 to TRBJ2-2; perhaps TRBD2 as D (6 bases). The specimen sequenced was naive CD4+ T cells sorted from blood. As to subset: CD45RA+ positively selected. This clonotype originated in a man between 25 and 39 years old in good health. In DNA form, the CDR3 reads TGTGCACCAAGGGGACTCCCCGGGGAGCTGTTTTTT. Translated: CAPRGLPGELFF.